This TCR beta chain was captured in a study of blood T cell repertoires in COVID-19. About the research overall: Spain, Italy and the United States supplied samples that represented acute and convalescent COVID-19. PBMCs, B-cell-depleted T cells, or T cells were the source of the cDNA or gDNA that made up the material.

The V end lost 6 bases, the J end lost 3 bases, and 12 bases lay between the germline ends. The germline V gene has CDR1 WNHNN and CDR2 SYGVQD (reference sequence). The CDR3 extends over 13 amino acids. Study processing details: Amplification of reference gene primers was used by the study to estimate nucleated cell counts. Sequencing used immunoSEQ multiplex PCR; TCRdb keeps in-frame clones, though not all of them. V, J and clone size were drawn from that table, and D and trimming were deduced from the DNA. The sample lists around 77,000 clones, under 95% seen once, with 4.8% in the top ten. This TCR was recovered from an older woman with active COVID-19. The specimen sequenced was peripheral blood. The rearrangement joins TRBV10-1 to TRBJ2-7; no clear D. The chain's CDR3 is CASSVGLGYEQYF. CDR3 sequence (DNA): TGCGCCAGCAGCGTTGGGCTGGGCTACGAGCAGTACTTC.